This passage covers 22 T cell receptor beta chains from one sample sequenced in a study of T-cell memory formation after mild COVID-19. TCRdb fed the 5' RACE reads into MiXCR, producing one record per CDR3 protein. Of around 27,000 distinct CDR3 sequences detected, roughly 7% appear once; the ten largest clones hold around an eighth. The sample was PBMCs or a T cell subset sorted from them (not recorded which). These receptors came from an adult woman who had mild COVID-19 (a few samples of this study predate the infection). Cell type and time point are not known.

This clonotype was counted at least ten times. This chain connects TRBV7-2 to TRBJ1-4; weak D call: TRBD1 (6 bases). The CDR3 runs to 16 residues. V lost 0 bases, J lost 4 bases, and 12 bases lay in between. Germline lookup yields CDR1 SGHTA and CDR2 FQGNSA. CDR3 amino acids: CASSLAPGQFNEKLFF. The CDR3 region has the DNA TGTGCCAGCAGCTTAGCCCCAGGACAGTTTAATGAAAAACTGTTTTTT.

This clonotype showed up many times. The V and J genes are TRBV30 and TRBJ1-5; D is perhaps TRBD1 (6 bases). V was shortened by 0 bases and J by 6 bases, with 12 bases between the two germline ends. The germline gives CDR1 GTSNPN, CDR2 SVGIG (reference sequence). The CDR3 loop spans 14 amino acids. CDR3 nucleotides: TGTGCCTGGAGTGTTTTCAGGGGCGGTCAGCCCCAGCATTTT. Its translation is CAWSVFRGGQPQHF.

Ten or more counts support this clonotype. The V and J genes are TRBV5-1 and TRBJ2-2; D is perhaps TRBD2 (7 bases). V shed 3 bases and J shed 2 bases, with 14 bases lying between them. The CDR3 runs to 16 residues. Germline CDR1 reads SGHRS; CDR2 reads YFSETQ. CDR3 nucleotides: TGCGCCAGCAGCTCACACGGGGGGCCCAACACCGGGGAGCTGTTTTTT. Protein sequence: CASSSHGGPNTGELFF.

This clonotype was counted many times. V is TRBV11-2 and J is TRBJ2-1; 12 nucleotides match TRBD2. Germline trimming cut 5 bases from V and 9 bases from J; bases unmatched to any gene: 14. The germline gives CDR1 SGHAT, CDR2 FQNNGV. CDR3 length equals 17 residues. The chain's CDR3 is CASSTQALAGGPVEQFF. The CDR3 DNA reads as TGTGCCAGCAGCACGCAAGCCCTAGCGGGAGGGCCGGTTGAGCAGTTCTTC.

This clonotype was found many times. The chain recombines TRBV20-1 with TRBJ1-6; 8 bases are shared with TRBD1. CDR3 length: 16 amino acids. Germline assignment: CDR1 DFQATT and CDR2 SNEGSKA (reference sequence). V was pared by 0 bases and J by 5 bases, with 6 bases of the junction left unmatched. The CDR3, as DNA: TGCAGTGCTAGAGATCAGGAGACAGGGGATAATTCACCCCTCCACTTT. This codes for CSARDQETGDNSPLHF.

This clonotype appeared many times. CDR3 in amino acids: CASSRKGNTGELFF. Here the CDR3 DNA reads TGTGCCAGCAGCCGTAAGGGGAACACCGGGGAGCTGTTTTTT. The rearrangement uses TRBV11-1 and TRBJ2-2; the D is unclear. The CDR3 consists of 14 residues. The germline CDR1 and CDR2 sequences are SGHAT and FQDESV (reference sequence). The ends were cut back, 5 bases at V and 1 base at J, with 8 bases in the middle.

Many counts were recorded for this clonotype. V usage is TRBV12-3 or TRBV12-4 and J usage is TRBJ2-3, with 12 bases identical to TRBD1. The CDR3 extends over 17 amino acids. The V and J ends lost 7 bases and 2 bases, in that order; junction bases with no gene match: 10. CDR3 region: CASTRDRGLLATDTQYF. CDR3 nucleotides: TGTGCCAGCACCCGGGACAGGGGGCTCTTAGCCACAGATACGCAGTATTTT.

In the case of this clonotype: A read error may be the cause here, since a much bigger clone is one base away. This chain links TRBV18 with TRBJ2-7, with D possibly TRBD2 on 5 matching bases. The CDR3 consists of 13 residues. Trimming took off 3 bases at V and 3 bases at J, with 9 bases between the two ends. Looked up from germline, CDR1 is KGHSH and CDR2 is LQKENI. CDR3 sequence (DNA): TGTGCCAGCTCACCGAGCGGTGACTACGAGCAGTACTTC. Protein sequence: CASSPSGDYEQYF.

This clonotype was seen many times. The chain combines TRBV6-2 or TRBV6-3 with TRBJ2-3; 12 positions match TRBD2. Germline lookup yields CDR1 MNHEY and CDR2 SVGEGT. The CDR3 consists of 18 residues. The V and J ends lost 2 bases and 0 bases, in that order; junction bases with no gene match: 6. Here the CDR3 DNA reads TGTGCCAGCAGTTACGGCGAGCTAGCGGGAGGGAGCACAGATACGCAGTATTTT. Its translation: CASSYGELAGGSTDTQYF.

In this sample, this clonotype turned up many times. The rearrangement links TRBV30 to TRBJ2-3, with 8 bases identical to TRBD2. From germline, CDR1 is GTSNPN and CDR2 SVGIG (reference sequence). This CDR3 has 15 residues. Losses at the gene ends were 7 bases for V and 2 bases for J; bases not matched to a gene: 11. CDR3 residues: CASETSEDVTDTQYF. CDR3 coding DNA: TGTGCCTCAGAGACTAGCGAGGATGTCACAGATACGCAGTATTTT.

The sample holds many counts of this clonotype. This rearrangement joins TRBV4-1 to TRBJ2-7, with 9 positions matching TRBD2. CDR3 length equals 16 residues. Losses at the gene ends were 0 bases for V and 2 bases for J; bases not matched to a gene: 5. Germline V gene data show CDR1 as MGHRA and CDR2 as YSYEKL. CDR3: CASSQDLQRGAYEQYF. The CDR3 DNA sequence: TGCGCCAGCAGCCAAGATCTTCAGCGGGGGGCCTACGAGCAGTACTTC.

This clonotype showed up many times. The chain carries TRBV4-1 and TRBJ1-2, with TRBD1 identical over 8 bases. The CDR3 totals 16 residues. Trimming took 5 bases from V and 7 from J; bases not matched to a gene: 15. CDR1 and CDR2 from the germline V gene are MGHRA and YSYEKL. CDR3 residues: CASSEAGIKTGAGYTF. The CDR3 coding sequence is TGCGCCAGCAGCGAAGCCGGAATAAAGACAGGGGCTGGCTACACCTTC.

The chain recombines TRBV19 with TRBJ1-4, with D possibly being TRBD1 (5 bases). CDR1 LNHDA and CDR2 SQIVND come from the germline V gene (reference sequence). V shed 10 bases and J shed 7 bases, with 16 bases lying between them. This CDR3 contains 13 residues. Written as DNA, the CDR3 is TGTGCCATACAGAGCAGGGAAAGTGAAAAACTGTTTTTT. Translated, it gives CAIQSRESEKLFF.

Ten or more counts support this clonotype. This chain connects TRBV27 to TRBJ1-5, with D possibly being TRBD1 (5 bases). Trimming stripped 5 bases from V and 0 bases from J, with 14 bases between. Germline assignment: CDR1 MNHEY and CDR2 SMNVEV (reference sequence). This CDR3 comprises 16 residues. The CDR3 spells CASSMEGTLSNQPQHF. CDR3 nucleotide sequence: TGTGCCAGCAGTATGGAGGGGACCCTTAGCAATCAGCCCCAGCATTTT.

The gene calls are TRBV30 and TRBJ1-5; the match to TRBD1 covers 9 bases. V was pared by 4 bases and J by 6 bases, with 10 bases of the junction left unmatched. Germline-derived CDR1 and CDR2 are GTSNPN and SVGIG (reference sequence). CDR3 length equals 15 residues. This CDR3 reads CAWTHTGTGSQPQHF. For the CDR3, the DNA is TGTGCCTGGACTCATACCGGGACAGGGAGTCAGCCCCAGCATTTT.

This clonotype was picked up many times. This chain joins TRBV12-3 or TRBV12-4 and TRBJ1-5; D may be TRBD1 (6 bases). Trimming stripped 3 bases from V and 5 bases from J, with 11 bases between. This CDR3 region has 14 residues. CDR3 DNA: TGTGCCAGCAGTTTTTGGGCAGGGGATCAGCCCCAGCATTTT. Its translation: CASSFWAGDQPQHF.

This clonotype showed up many times. This chain connects TRBV6-2 or TRBV6-3 to TRBJ2-1, with D tentatively TRBD2 (7 bases). Deletions cut 5 bases from V and 9 bases from J, with 20 bases between. There are 15 residues in the CDR3. The V gene's germline CDR1 is MNHEY and CDR2 SVGEGT. The CDR3: CASSKGGGQTGEQFF. CDR3 in DNA: TGTGCCAGCAGTAAGGGGGGGGGGCAGACCGGTGAGCAGTTCTTC.

This clonotype was detected ten times or more. The chain joins TRBV20-1 to TRBJ2-5; the match to TRBD2 covers 9 bases. This CDR3 is built from 12 residues. Germline V CDR1 and CDR2: DFQATT, SNEGSKA (reference sequence). Trimming took 5 bases from V and 2 from J; bases not matched to a gene: 0. The CDR3 is CSALAGQETQYF. CDR3 nucleotides: TGCAGTGCTCTAGCGGGACAAGAGACCCAGTACTTC.

The chain carries TRBV6-1 and TRBJ1-2; D not resolved. Trimming removed 1 base from V and 4 bases from J, with 16 bases in between. The CDR3 spans 16 residues. Germline CDR1 is MNHNS and CDR2 is SASEGT. The CDR3 DNA sequence: TGTGCCAGCAGTGAAGTGATCAGGTTGTTCGTCTATGGCTACACCTTC. This codes for CASSEVIRLFVYGYTF.

This clonotype has at least ten counts. This chain links TRBV9 with TRBJ2-2; TRBD2 might be the D (7 bases). Trimming pared 2 bases from V and 3 bases from J, leaving 17 bases between. Per germline, CDR1 SGDLS and CDR2 YYNGEE. The CDR3 contains 17 residues. Written as DNA, the CDR3 is TGTGCCAGCAGCGTTAGGGGGGGGGCCGTCGACACCGGGGAGCTGTTTTTT. Protein product: CASSVRGGAVDTGELFF.

This clonotype was recorded many times. V is TRBV7-2 and J is TRBJ2-2; D remains unclear. The V gene's germline CDR1 is SGHTA and CDR2 FQGNSA. V was cut by 4 bases and J by 0 bases, with 9 bases left in between. The CDR3 is 15 residues long. The CDR3 DNA is TGTGCCAGCAGCTCCGGACCGTCGAACACCGGGGAGCTGTTTTTT. Residues: CASSSGPSNTGELFF.

This clonotype is termed medium-sized. V usage is TRBV7-2 and J usage is TRBJ2-7, with D perhaps TRBD2 (6 bases). The CDR3 runs 12 residues. Looked up from germline, CDR1 is SGHTA and CDR2 is FQGNSA. V was cut by 1 base and J by 6 bases, with 7 bases left in between. CDR3 nucleotides: TGTGCCAGCAGCTTAGGGAGGGTCGAGCAGTACTTC. Its protein product is CASSLGRVEQYF.